Following are 2 T cell receptor beta chains from one sample sequenced in a study of blood T cells in healthy people across ages. Primers used in a second PCR of roughly 6 to 11 cycles were a sample-barcoded 5' primer and a J-beta primer mix. Each CDR3 protein gets one entry after TCRdb re-called the 5' RACE reads with MiXCR. The repertoire has 850,000 to 1,100,000 distinct CDR3 sequences, 35% to 40% of them found once; the top ten carry about an eighth. Sequences were obtained from blood. The receptors originated from a man aged 18 to 29 in good health.

This clonotype has more than one count but fewer than ten. The chain is built from TRBV5-1 and TRBJ2-2; perhaps TRBD1 as D (6 bases). Germline CDR1 SGHRS, CDR2 YFSETQ. The CDR3 length is 15 residues. Trimming stripped 2 bases from V and 3 bases from J, with 11 bases between. The CDR3 loop is CASSLTGLDTGELFF. CDR3 coding DNA: TGCGCCAGCAGCTTAACAGGGTTGGACACCGGGGAGCTGTTTTTT.

This clonotype has ten or more counts. The V call is TRBV7-6, the J call TRBJ2-3, with 7 bases that match TRBD1. V shed 3 bases, J shed 2 bases, and the junction held 2 bases outside the gene matches. CDR1 and CDR2 (germline): SGHVS, FNYEAQ. The CDR3 is made up of 14 amino acids. This CDR3 reads CASSFGTVTDTQYF. The CDR3 nucleotides are TGTGCCAGCAGCTTCGGGACAGTCACAGATACGCAGTATTTT.